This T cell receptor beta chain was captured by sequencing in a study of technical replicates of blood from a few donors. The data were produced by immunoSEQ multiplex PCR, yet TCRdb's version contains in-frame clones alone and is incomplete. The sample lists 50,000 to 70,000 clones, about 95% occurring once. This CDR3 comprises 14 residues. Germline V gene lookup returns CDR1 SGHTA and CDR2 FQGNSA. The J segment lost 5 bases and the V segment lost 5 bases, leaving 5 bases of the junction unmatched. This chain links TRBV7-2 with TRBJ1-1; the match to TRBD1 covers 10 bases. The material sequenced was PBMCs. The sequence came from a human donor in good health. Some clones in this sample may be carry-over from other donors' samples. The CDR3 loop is CASSPTGGWTEAFF. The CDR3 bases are TGTGCCAGCAGCCCGACAGGGGGCTGGACTGAAGCTTTCTTT.